Below, 17 T cell receptor beta chains from the same sample are listed, as sequenced in a study of regulatory dendritic cells for organ transplantation. CFSE-labeled sorted T cells met regulatory or mature dendritic cells for less than 6 days. The antigens for these receptors are not known. Profiled with immunoSEQ multiplex PCR; TCRdb holds only in-frame clones, not every one. This sample has around 4,000 clones, with about two thirds found just once. Source material: memory CD8+ T cells from blood cultured with dendritic cells. Subset defined: CD45RO+ memory T cells. These receptors were obtained from a human donor in good health.

The chain employs TRBV11-3 and TRBJ2-3; D is possibly TRBD1 or TRBD2 (5 bases each). CDR1 and CDR2 (germline): SGHNT, YENEEA. This CDR3 has 14 amino acids. Trimming shortened V by 3 bases and J by 0 bases, and 7 bases separated the two germline ends. The CDR3 reads CASSLGRSTDTQYF. As DNA, the CDR3 is TGTGCCAGCAGCTTGGGACGGAGCACAGATACGCAGTATTTT.

This CDR3 reads CASSTGPREANQPQHF. As DNA, the CDR3 is TGTGCCAGCAGTACTGGACCGAGGGAAGCCAATCAGCCCCAGCATTTT. V is TRBV7-8 and J is TRBJ1-5; D call uncertain. Trimming took off 6 bases at V and 3 bases at J, with 18 bases between the two ends. The CDR3 covers 16 residues. CDR1 and CDR2 from the germline V gene are SGHVS and FQNEAQ.

Turning to this clone: An end of the junction differs from the germline gene, which may be a read error. This chain joins TRBV5-4 and TRBJ2-2; D gene uncertain. Looked up from germline, CDR1 is SGHNT and CDR2 is YYREEE (reference sequence). The CDR3 covers 13 residues. CDR3: CASSLHSTGELFF. CDR3 bases: TGCGCCAGCAGCCTACATTCGACCGGGGAGCTGTTTTTT.

CDR3 coding DNA: TGTGCCAGCAGCTTAACCGGGGCTCTAAACAATGAGCAGTTCTTC. The encoded protein is CASSLTGALNNEQFF. The chain uses TRBV11-2 and TRBJ2-1; D is possibly TRBD1 or TRBD2 (5 bases each). The V end was cut by 2 bases, the J end by 5 bases, with 13 bases between. This CDR3 contains 15 residues. From germline, CDR1 is SGHAT and CDR2 FQNNGV.

This rearrangement joins TRBV4-3 to TRBJ1-4; D gene ambiguous. CDR1 and CDR2 (germline): LGHNA, YSLEER. This CDR3 contains 16 residues. The V gene lost 0 bases and the J gene lost 0 bases, with 8 bases spanning the gap. DNA for the CDR3: TGCGCCAGCAGCCAAGACAGATCGGCAACTAATGAAAAACTGTTTTTT. It yields the protein CASSQDRSATNEKLFF.

This clone was found a few times. This chain connects TRBV7-3 to TRBJ2-7; maybe TRBD2 (5 bases). The CDR3 is 12 amino acids. Trimming stripped 3 bases from V and 7 bases from J, with 10 bases between. The germline V gene encodes CDR1 SGHTA and CDR2 FQGTGA. This CDR3 is CASSFRGREQYF. For the CDR3, the DNA is TGTGCCAGCAGCTTCCGGGGTCGGGAGCAGTACTTC.

The chain combines TRBV4-1 with TRBJ2-7, with a possible D match to TRBD2 (5 bases). V shed 1 base and J shed 6 bases, with 10 bases lying between them. CDR1 and CDR2 from the germline V gene are MGHRA and YSYEKL. This CDR3 region has 13 residues. The CDR3 loop reads CASSQGMGSEQYF. CDR3 in DNA: TGCGCCAGCAGCCAAGGGATGGGGAGCGAGCAGTACTTC.

V usage is TRBV5-3 and J usage is TRBJ2-7, with 10 bases fitting TRBD2. TRBV5-3 counts as an open reading frame of uncertain function. CDR3 length equals 14 residues. V lost 8 bases, J lost 7 bases, and 12 bases stayed unmatched. CDR3 loop: CASRASGSLREQYF. The CDR3 DNA reads TGTGCCAGCAGGGCTAGCGGGAGCCTAAGGGAGCAGTACTTC.

This chain uses TRBV28 with TRBJ2-2, with D unclear. Germline V gene lookup returns CDR1 MDHEN and CDR2 SYDVKM. The CDR3 covers 13 residues. V was clipped by 5 bases and J by 3 bases, with 7 bases between them. The CDR3 coding sequence is TGTGCCAGCAGTCCACCGTACACCGGGGAGCTGTTTTTT. Its translation: CASSPPYTGELFF.

The V and J genes are TRBV19 and TRBJ2-7, with TRBD1 as a possible D gene (6 bases). The germline gives CDR1 LNHDA, CDR2 SQIVND (reference sequence). Trimming pared 6 bases from V and 2 bases from J, leaving 11 bases between. This CDR3 contains 13 residues. CDR3 nucleotides: TGTGCCAGTAGGAACAGGGAAACCTACGAGCAGTACTTC. Translating gives CASRNRETYEQYF. Together with reference TRBV19 and TRBJ2-7, the CDR3 gives the full variable domain: DGGITQSPKYLFRKEGQNVTLSCEQNLNHDAMYWYRQDPGQGLRLIYYSQIVNDFQKGDIAEGYSVSREKKESFPLTVTSAQKNPTAFYLCASRNRETYEQYFGPGTRLTVT.

This clone has a handful of counts. The chain uses TRBV27 and TRBJ1-4, with 9 bases that match TRBD1. The CDR3 runs to 13 residues. The germline V gene has CDR1 MNHEY and CDR2 SMNVEV (reference sequence). With 6 bases clipped from V and 10 bases from J, the junction kept 6 bases outside the gene matches. The CDR3: CASSTGGAGKLFF. The DNA for the CDR3 is TGTGCCAGCAGCACAGGGGGCGCAGGAAAACTGTTTTTT.

The rearrangement uses TRBV27 and TRBJ2-1, with 9 bases fitting TRBD1. Losses at the gene ends were 5 bases for V and 7 bases for J; bases not matched to a gene: 3. CDR3 length equals 13 residues. Germline CDR1 and CDR2: MNHEY and SMNVEV (reference sequence). CDR3 nucleotides: TGTGCCAGCAGTAGGGGACAGGGTAATGAGCAGTTCTTC. Its protein product is CASSRGQGNEQFF.

This clone was observed a single time. The V call is TRBV6-5, the J call TRBJ1-1; D may be TRBD1 (5 bases). CDR3 length equals 15 residues. The V end was cut by 6 bases, the J end by 2 bases, with 16 bases between. From germline, CDR1 is MNHEY and CDR2 SVGAGI. CDR3 DNA sequence: TGTGCCAGCAGCCTGTCGGGACTCACCAACACTGAAGCTTTCTTT. Translating it yields CASSLSGLTNTEAFF.

The CDR3 region has the DNA TGTGCCAGCAGCTCTCGGGACAGGGCCCCCAATGAGCAGTTCTTC. Translated, it gives CASSSRDRAPNEQFF. The genes are TRBV11-2 and TRBJ2-1, with TRBD1 matching over 9 bases. Germline values: CDR1 SGHAT, CDR2 FQNNGV. V trimming: 4 bases; J trimming: 6 bases; junction bases outside the gene matches: 7. The CDR3 spans 15 residues.

The rearrangement uses TRBV12-5 and TRBJ2-1; D is perhaps TRBD1 (5 bases). The V end lost 1 base, the J end lost 5 bases, and 9 bases lay between the germline ends. The CDR3 length is 14 residues. The germline CDR1 and CDR2 sequences are LGHNT and FRNRAP. CDR3 protein: CASGLADRNNEQFF. The CDR3 DNA follows: TGTGCTAGTGGTTTGGCAGACAGAAACAATGAGCAGTTCTTC.

The J gene is TRBJ2-3, the V gene TRBV6-1; D not certain. Looked up from germline, CDR1 is MNHNS and CDR2 is SASEGT. V was clipped by 1 base and J by 2 bases, with 10 bases between them. This CDR3 has 15 amino acids. The CDR3 DNA follows: TGTGCCAGCAGTGAAGGGGCAGGCACCACAGATACGCAGTATTTT. Its protein product is CASSEGAGTTDTQYF.

The chain is built from TRBV4-1 and TRBJ2-7, with 9 bases that match TRBD1. The CDR3 totals 14 residues. Germline V CDR1 and CDR2: MGHRA, YSYEKL. The V gene end was trimmed by 1 base and the J gene end by 6 bases; junction bases not matched to a gene: 4. CDR3 sequence reads: CASSQVGQGSEQYF. CDR3 bases: TGCGCCAGCAGCCAAGTGGGACAGGGCAGCGAGCAGTACTTC.